This TCR beta chain is drawn from a study of cytomegalovirus exposure and HLA in healthy donors (TCRdb year 2017). Broadly, across the study: An earlier analysis of approximately 600 of the donors reported more than 250 Gb of sequence data and 120 million or so unique TCR beta sequences from around 200 million T cells. An early release covering about 600 HLA-typed donors comprised about 300 gigabases of sequencing data and approximately 80 million unique TCR sequences. Among the roughly 400 genotyped donors, more than 70% belonged to the genetic ancestry cluster associated with self-reported Caucasian donors. The study aimed to test whether signatures of past pathogen exposure could be identified by cataloging public T cell receptors. The study used immunosequencing to profile the T cell repertoires of hundreds of subjects and linked those repertoires to cytomegalovirus serostatus. A separate validation cohort of about 110 different subjects was used in addition to the approximately 610-subject first cohort. To predict cytomegalovirus infection status, the study combined high-throughput TCR immunosequencing, statistical association of individual TCRs with disease status, and machine learning. A later analysis re-examined previously published TCR beta repertoires from roughly 720 donors and added high-resolution HLA genotyping to investigate patterns of TCR occurrence. The later analysis used no new phenotypic data to find candidate immune exposures, relying instead on TCR beta sequences and their occurrence across donors. An earlier analysis of approximately 500 of the donors applied high-throughput TCR beta sequencing to assess whether each TCR beta V gene segment acted as functional or pseudogenic. Donor age, sex, ethnicity and CMV serostatus were collected together with the repertoire data. A later genetic analysis took genome-wide SNP genotypes for about 60% of the roughly 670 donors and used that subset as a discovery cohort. Every discovery cohort repertoire had been produced on one sequencing platform. HLA typing included class I and class II loci at four-digit resolution. Typing coverage differed by locus: A, B, C, DRB1 and DQB1 were typed in about 620-640 donors, DQA1 in roughly 500, DPA1 in some 570, and DPB1 in just under 480. About five DR-DQ haplotypes were handled as single units for association and clustering because linkage in the cohort was strong. Among about 400 genotyped donors of the cohort, an average of approximately 200,000 unique TCR beta nucleotide sequences was sequenced per donor, of which about 19% were non-productive.

To prepare the library, the immunoSEQ multiplex PCR assay was applied. For the multiplex PCR, a mixture combining 60 forward primers for TCR Vbeta segments and 13 reverse primers for TCR Jbeta segments was used. The CDR3 region of rearranged TCR beta genes was amplified from genomic DNA by a multiplex PCR assay. On the Illumina HiSeq System, the amplified TCR beta libraries were sequenced as 87-base-pair reads. In the original analysis: A later analysis counted about 80 million unique TCR beta chains across the 700 or so repertoires, and around 9.9 million of these chains were shared by at least two donors. Raw reads were error-corrected and collapsed into unique sequences with a nearest-neighbor algorithm that merged closely related sequences to remove PCR and sequencing errors. V, D and J gene segments were assigned by aligning CDR3 sequences to IMGT reference sequences. For a sequence to be retained, at least a six-nucleotide match to both a V gene segment and a J gene segment was required. A rearrangement was called productive if the CDR3 had no stop codons and remained in frame with V and J, and every other rearrangement was called non-productive. CDR3 was defined according to IMGT convention as the region running from the second conserved V-encoded cysteine to the conserved J-encoded phenylalanine. The earlier analysis of 587 of the donors excluded sequences that lacked an unambiguous match to a single V gene segment. An earlier analysis of about 600 of the donors called V segments functional above 56.7% productive rearrangements and segregating when the between-donor standard deviation exceeded 5%. A statistical classification framework was built to diagnose cytomegalovirus status from the catalog of TCR beta chain sequences. A later analysis assigned V and J genes by comparing TCR nucleotide sequences with IMGT/GENE-DB human TR gene sequences. In a later analysis, CDR3 sequences and most-parsimonious VDJ recombination scenarios were assigned using the TCRdist pipeline. In a later analysis, each TCR beta chain was defined by its CDR3 amino acid sequence together with its V-gene family, and reads lacking a unique V-gene family were excluded. A later analysis removed several hundred highly shared, low-generation-probability nucleotide sequences to deal with suspected cross-contamination and a sequencing artifact. For each public chain, a later analysis derived a clonal expansion index from normalized ranks of inferred template counts within each repertoire. A later analysis computed generation probabilities with a VDJ recombination model fitted to out-of-frame rearrangements, and checked the results against IGoR. A later analysis scored TCR-TCR, TCR-HLA and TCR-CMV co-occurrence with hypergeometric tests, applying a repertoire-size bias correction to TCR pairs. A later analysis estimated false discovery rates by permuting HLA or CMV assignments 20 times. In a later analysis, co-occurring TCRs were grouped with DBSCAN, and TCRdist sequence similarity was added when clustering was performed within HLA-allele-positive subsets. Repertoires with fewer than 30,000 or more than 120,000 public chains were left out of co-occurrence clustering, as were about 5 repertoires with anomalous nucleotide sharing. As stored in TCRdb, this immuneACCESS dataset retains in-frame rearrangements with V and J assigned. A fraction of the clones does not appear; measured against another copy, unresolved V genes explain less than half of the discrepancy, and the remainder lacks a known reason. That table is the source of V, J and clone size, and D and trimming were worked out from the DNA. This sample has around 150,000 clones in its table, and 79% of those were observed once. 2.1% of the sample belongs to the ten largest clones.

The cohort was made up of 666 healthy bone marrow donors. Cohort members were all nominally healthy when sampled, although unrecorded immune exposures were likely present. The donor tested CMV seronegative, placing the donor among the roughly 350 seronegative members of the cohort. Each donor provided a peripheral blood sample, and peripheral blood mononuclear cells were used for TCR beta sequencing. Genomic DNA extraction from the blood cell samples was performed with the Qiagen DNeasy Blood Extraction Kit. CDR1 SGHNT and CDR2 YYREEE were looked up in the germline V gene (reference sequence). The CDR3 covers 15 residues, taking in both the cysteine and the phenylalanine. Only the CDR3 portion is preserved as DNA: 45 bases, with reading frame beginning at the first base. Comment on this clone: Its antigen is still unknown. It has no much larger one-base neighbor in the sample; base qualities were not kept.

Beyond this particular receptor, the publication reports: In a later analysis, several top co-occurrence clusters were reported to appear linked to parvovirus B19, influenza, CMV and Epstein-Barr virus. A few of the identified cytomegalovirus-associated TCR beta chains were confirmed in vitro to be specific for cytomegalovirus antigens. At a false discovery rate of 0.05, a later analysis linked some 17,000 TCR beta sequences to specific HLA alleles. Correlated functional status among segregating V segments might reflect linkage disequilibrium, but an unknown experimental factor could not be ruled out. A further reported finding was that TCR beta sequences accurately predicted the HLA-A and HLA-B alleles for most subjects in the first cohort. In a later analysis, TCR association rates were found to vary across HLA loci, with the most associated TCRs seen for DRB1 alleles and the fewest for HLA-C alleles. Cytomegalovirus status was reported to be diagnosed by the classifier with high specificity and sensitivity in both the original and validation cohorts. Because the 87-base-pair reads could not distinguish some IMGT-functional V segments, including TRBV6-2 and TRBV6-3, those segments were excluded. Over 15 rarely observed V segments, including chromosome 9 orphons, were excluded from the earlier analysis of just under 600 of the donors because counts were too low. In a later analysis, most CMV-associated TCR beta chains were found to appear HLA-restricted, with HLA associations seemingly driven largely by CMV exposure. Roughly uniform sequencing depth across donors was assumed in presence/absence analyses, although this assumption may not hold. An earlier analysis of approximately 500 of the donors showed that most TCR beta V segments appeared in productive rearrangements either about 87% or about 30% of the time, which broadly matched IMGT annotations. A later genetic analysis associated a missense DCLRE1C variant with V-gene and J-gene trimming of TCR beta chains, and an independent cohort replicated the association. A later genetic analysis reported fewer N-insertions in productive TCRs among donors in an Asian-associated ancestry cluster than the approximately 700-donor mean. This cohort had only TCR beta chains sequenced, and the lack of alpha or paired-chain data limited which features could be detected. While some public TCRs were present in many individuals, most TCR sequences turned up only very rarely across donors. A total of 150 to 200 TCR beta chains were listed by the study as associated with cytomegalovirus. The sequencing pipeline was judged likely to have produced a cluster of highly shared sequence variants as a technical artifact. The authors suggested that the approach could potentially be extended to other disease states and immunological phenotypes. Because HLA typing was missing for some donors at each locus, association tests included only the typed subset. In a later analysis, HLA-associated TCR beta chains were found to be more clonally expanded and to have lower generation probabilities than equally common non-associated chains. CMV serostatus was the only immune exposure information available for the cohort. When HLA alleles, especially DR and DQ, strongly co-occurred, attributing TCR associations to individual alleles was difficult.

Sequencing input: PBMCs. The chain links TRBV5-4 with TRBJ2-5; tentative D gene TRBD2, with 5 bases matching. The J call may be incorrect, as the DNA end agrees better with TRBJ2-7. This TCR derives from a man aged 35 to 55 in good health and CMV-seronegative. The CDR3 region has the sequence CASRGGSRTSYEQYF. The nucleotide sequence is given as TGTGCCAGCAGGGGTGGGAGTAGAACTTCCTACGAGCAGTACTTC.